These T cell receptor beta chains were read from a single sample in a study of T cell responses to AZD1222 COVID-19 vaccine. Libraries were prepared by immunoSEQ multiplex PCR; TCRdb keeps only in-frame clonotypes and omits some of them. The sample contains under 150,000 clones, around 90% of which appear only once. The sequencing used peripheral blood, collected 28 days after the second AZD1222 dose. The receptors originated from an adult who received the AZD1222 COVID-19 vaccine. Each CDR3 is given with its conserved first and last residue. The order of the fields is clone size, D gene, J gene, V gene, CDR3 protein, CDR3 DNA. The D gene is left open where the match is weak. Some rows have no size entry. The others give once, few or many, or a class for an expanded clone.

>NA|NA|TRBJ1-1|TRBV13
CASSFHNTEAFF
TGTGCCAGCAGCTTCCATAACACTGAAGCTTTCTTT
>NA|NA|TRBJ1-1|TRBV7-3
CASSSWNTEAFF
TGTGCCAGCAGCTCGTGGAACACTGAAGCTTTCTTT
>NA|NA|TRBJ2-7|TRBV5-6
CASSFLGAQPYEQYF
TGTGCCAGCAGCTTCTTGGGGGCCCAGCCCTACGAGCAGTACTTC
>few|NA|TRBJ1-3|TRBV6-2/TRBV6-3
CASSSSGNTMYF
TGTGCCAGCAGCTCCTCTGGAAACACCATGTATTTT
>NA|NA|TRBJ1-2|TRBV19
CASSPGGVGYGYTF
TGTGCCAGTAGCCCCGGGGGGGTCGGCTATGGCTACACCTTC
>few|NA|TRBJ1-2|TRBV2
CASSGLIF
TGTGCCAGCAGTGGCCTAATCTTC
>NA|TRBD1|TRBJ2-4|TRBV5-5
CASSWETGLNIQYF
TGTGCCAGCAGCTGGGAGACAGGGTTAAACATTCAGTACTTC
>NA|NA|TRBJ2-7|TRBV10-3
CAISEHPSSYEQYF
TGTGCCATCAGTGAGCATCCGAGCTCCTACGAGCAGTACTTC
>once|NA|TRBJ1-3|TRBV19
CASLSTGFGNTIYF
TGTGCCAGTTTATCCACAGGGTTTGGAAACACCATATATTTT
>once|NA|TRBJ1-1|TRBV7-3
CASSLSGNTEAFF
TGTGCCAGCAGCTTATCCGGGAACACTGAAGCTTTCTTT
>NA|NA|TRBJ2-1|TRBV6-5
CASSHEGLNEQFF
TGTGCCAGCAGCCACGAAGGGTTAAATGAGCAGTTCTTC
>NA|TRBD2|TRBJ2-2|TRBV7-2
CASSFSGGNTGELFF
TGTGCCAGCAGCTTTAGCGGGGGGAACACCGGGGAGCTGTTTTTT
>NA|NA|TRBJ2-1|TRBV4-3
CASSRVLPQTSSYNEQFF
TGCGCCAGCAGCCGCGTCCTTCCACAGACTAGCTCCTACAATGAGCAGTTCTTC
>NA|NA|TRBJ2-5|TRBV7-6
CASSFGETQYF
TGTGCCAGCAGCTTTGGGGAGACCCAGTACTTC
>NA|TRBD1|TRBJ1-1|TRBV11-2
CASSSTGWEYTGGATEAFF
TGTGCCAGCAGCTCCACGGGGTGGGAATATACAGGGGGAGCCACTGAAGCTTTCTTT
>NA|TRBD1|TRBJ1-2|TRBV6-2/TRBV6-3
CASSLDRDGYGYTF
TGTGCCAGCAGCCTGGACAGGGACGGCTATGGCTACACCTTC
>NA|NA|TRBJ2-1|TRBV15
CATSIRVLGDEQFF
TGTGCCACCAGCATTCGAGTGCTAGGCGATGAGCAGTTCTTC
>few|TRBD1|TRBJ1-5|TRBV6-6
CASTAGGQGNQPQHF
TGTGCCAGCACCGCGGGGGGACAGGGGAATCAGCCCCAGCATTTT
>NA|TRBD1|TRBJ2-3|TRBV15
CATSRDRVRTDTQYF
TGTGCCACCAGCAGGGACAGGGTAAGGACAGATACGCAGTATTTT
>NA|NA|TRBJ2-2|TRBV25-1
CASTAGYSTGELFF
TGTGCCAGCACCGCAGGGTACAGCACCGGGGAGCTGTTTTTT
>NA|TRBD2|TRBJ2-5|TRBV4-1
CASSQDWGLAGQETQYF
TGCGCCAGCAGCCAAGATTGGGGACTAGCGGGGCAAGAGACCCAGTACTTC
>NA|NA|TRBJ1-1|TRBV7-2
CASSLVRGETEAFF
TGTGCCAGCAGCTTAGTTCGGGGTGAGACTGAAGCTTTCTTT
>NA|TRBD2|TRBJ2-7|TRBV4-1
CASSQGHGGAAEQYF
TGCGCCAGCAGCCAAGGACACGGGGGGGCCGCCGAGCAGTACTTC
>once|TRBD1|TRBJ2-3|TRBV7-2
CASSLQGATDTQYF
TGTGCCAGCAGCTTACAGGGGGCCACAGATACGCAGTATTTT
>NA|NA|TRBJ2-3|TRBV11-3
CASSRRGGSGRYPDTQYF
TGTGCCAGCAGCCGTCGAGGGGGTAGCGGCCGATACCCAGATACGCAGTATTTT
>NA|TRBD1|TRBJ1-6|TRBV6-1
CASSEGATGVSSLHF
TGTGCCAGCAGTGAAGGGGCGACAGGGGTTTCGTCCCTCCACTTT
>once|NA|TRBJ1-1|TRBV3-1/TRBV3-2
CASSQGGQHTEAFF
TGTGCCAGCAGCCAAGGAGGACAGCACACTGAAGCTTTCTTT
>once|NA|TRBJ1-1|TRBV18
CASSPREEGEAFF
TGTGCCAGCTCACCACGGGAGGAAGGTGAAGCTTTCTTT
>NA|TRBD1|TRBJ1-1|TRBV7-2
CASSLQGAIMNTEAFF
TGTGCCAGCAGCTTACAGGGGGCGATCATGAACACTGAAGCTTTCTTT
>once|TRBD1|TRBJ2-5|TRBV7-8
CASSFSGGQETQYF
TGTGCCAGCAGCTTTTCAGGGGGCCAAGAGACCCAGTACTTC
>NA|NA|TRBJ1-5|TRBV6-1
CASSDPPGQPQHF
TGTGCCAGCAGTGATCCACCAGGCCAGCCCCAGCATTTT
>NA|NA|TRBJ2-2|TRBV18
CASSPVPNTGELFF
TGTGCCAGCTCACCCGTCCCGAACACCGGGGAGCTGTTTTTT
>NA|NA|TRBJ1-1|TRBV5-4
CASSLQGTEAFF
TGTGCCAGCAGCTTGCAGGGCACTGAAGCTTTCTTT
>NA|TRBD2|TRBJ2-7|TRBV6-5
CASSSSGVSSYEQYF
TGTGCCAGCAGTTCTAGCGGGGTAAGCTCCTACGAGCAGTACTTC
>NA|NA|TRBJ2-1|TRBV6-2/TRBV6-3
CASSYSDSLNEQFF
TGTGCCAGCAGTTACTCGGACAGCCTCAATGAGCAGTTCTTC
>NA|TRBD2|TRBJ2-7|TRBV28
CASGWRGALMGEQYF
TGTGCCAGCGGATGGCGGGGGGCCTTAATGGGCGAGCAGTACTTC
>NA|NA|TRBJ2-1|TRBV28
CASSFSGRADEQFF
TGTGCCAGCAGTTTTAGCGGTCGAGCGGATGAGCAGTTCTTC
>once|NA|TRBJ2-7|TRBV9
CASSVGAGTYEQYF
TGTGCCAGCAGCGTAGGGGCAGGCACCTACGAGCAGTACTTC
>NA|TRBD1|TRBJ2-7|TRBV4-1
CASSQGQGDYYEQYF
TGCGCCAGCAGCCAAGGACAGGGCGATTACTACGAGCAGTACTTC
>NA|NA|TRBJ1-2|TRBV24-1
CATSDLQGNHGYTF
TGTGCCACCAGTGATTTGCAAGGGAACCATGGCTACACCTTC
>NA|TRBD1|TRBJ1-4|TRBV4-2
CASSQEEGTGSEKLFF
TGTGCCAGCAGCCAAGAGGAGGGGACAGGGAGTGAAAAACTGTTTTTT
>NA|NA|TRBJ1-1|TRBV19
CASSIGGIGEAFF
TGTGCCAGTAGTATAGGAGGGATAGGAGAAGCTTTCTTT
>NA|NA|TRBJ2-2|TRBV7-2
CASSPSLRAGELFF
TGTGCCAGCAGCCCTTCTCTCCGTGCCGGGGAGCTGTTTTTT
>NA|NA|TRBJ1-2|TRBV2
CASSEARPSLYGYTF
TGTGCCAGCAGTGAAGCGAGACCGAGCCTATATGGCTACACCTTC
>NA|NA|TRBJ2-1|TRBV5-1
CASSLVSGVASPTEQFF
TGCGCCAGCAGCTTGGTCTCAGGGGTGGCAAGCCCTACTGAGCAGTTCTTC
>NA|NA|TRBJ2-7|TRBV4-3
CASSQVSGAQSYEQYF
TGCGCCAGCAGCCAAGTCTCGGGGGCCCAATCCTACGAGCAGTACTTC
>NA|NA|TRBJ1-2|TRBV18
CASSPPGREGHGYTF
TGTGCCAGCTCACCACCGGGCCGGGAGGGTCACGGCTACACCTTC
>NA|NA|TRBJ1-1|TRBV19
CASSSNLRDINTEAFF
TGTGCCAGTAGTAGCAACCTCCGGGACATAAACACTGAAGCTTTCTTT
>NA|NA|TRBJ1-5|TRBV28
CASSLGAGNQPQHF
TGTGCCAGCAGTTTAGGGGCGGGAAATCAGCCCCAGCATTTT
>NA|TRBD2|TRBJ2-1|TRBV15
CATSRALAGGVVEQFF
TGTGCCACCAGCAGAGCCCTAGCGGGGGGGGTAGTTGAGCAGTTCTTC
>NA|TRBD1|TRBJ1-4|TRBV7-9
CASSPYRGGNEKLFF
TGTGCCAGCAGCCCCTACAGGGGTGGGAATGAAAAACTGTTTTTT
>NA|NA|TRBJ2-3|TRBV4-3
CASSQDTLLADTQYF
TGCGCCAGCAGCCAAGATACGCTATTGGCAGATACGCAGTATTTT
>NA|TRBD1|TRBJ1-2|TRBV6-4
CASSVGQGNGYTF
TGTGCCAGCAGCGTCGGACAGGGGAATGGCTACACCTTC
>once|TRBD2|TRBJ2-1|TRBV5-4
CASSSGLAGLYNEQFF
TGTGCCAGCAGCTCGGGACTAGCGGGGCTCTACAATGAGCAGTTCTTC
>NA|TRBD2|TRBJ2-1|TRBV28
CASNLKGASGGNNEQFF
TGTGCCAGCAACCTTAAGGGGGCTAGCGGGGGGAACAATGAGCAGTTCTTC
>NA|NA|TRBJ2-2|TRBV7-9
CASSPDRTKAGELFF
TGTGCCAGCAGCCCAGATCGGACTAAGGCCGGGGAGCTGTTTTTT
>few|TRBD1|TRBJ1-1|TRBV19
CASSITGGSSEAFF
TGTGCCAGTAGTATAACAGGGGGCTCGTCTGAAGCTTTCTTT
>NA|TRBD1|TRBJ1-2|TRBV28
CATSWGGQDYGYTF
TGTGCCACCTCCTGGGGGGGACAGGACTATGGCTACACCTTC
>NA|TRBD1|TRBJ2-7|TRBV28
CASSPLGQLTAEQYF
TGTGCCAGCAGCCCACTGGGACAGTTGACCGCCGAGCAGTACTTC
>NA|TRBD1|TRBJ1-6|TRBV5-1
CASMGQGALSPLHF
TGCGCCAGCATGGGACAGGGGGCGCTTTCACCCCTCCACTTT